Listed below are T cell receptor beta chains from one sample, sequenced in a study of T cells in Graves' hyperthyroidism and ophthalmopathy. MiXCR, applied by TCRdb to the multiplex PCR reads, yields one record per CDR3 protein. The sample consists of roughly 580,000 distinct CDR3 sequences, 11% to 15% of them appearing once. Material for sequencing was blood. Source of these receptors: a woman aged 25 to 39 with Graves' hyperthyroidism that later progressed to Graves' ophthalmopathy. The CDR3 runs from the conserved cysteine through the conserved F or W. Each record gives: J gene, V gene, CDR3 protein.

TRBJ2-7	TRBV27	CASSFQGFVYEQYF
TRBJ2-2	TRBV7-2	CASSFTGQGAGTGELFF
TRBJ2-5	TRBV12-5	CASGLTGEETQYF
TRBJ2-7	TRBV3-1	CASSAPLAGHYEQYF
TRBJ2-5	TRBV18	CASSQAVAETQYF
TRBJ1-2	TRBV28	CASSLTRGGQAKDNYGYTF
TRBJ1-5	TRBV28	CACLGWTPFSSNQPQHF
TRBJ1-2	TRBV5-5	CASGQGSSNYGYTF
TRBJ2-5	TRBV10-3	CAISEPEEETQYF
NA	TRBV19	CASSAERQGYEQFF
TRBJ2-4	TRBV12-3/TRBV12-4	CASSRTSGLAKNIQYF
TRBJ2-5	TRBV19	CASSTQTGLHQYF
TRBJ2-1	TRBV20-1	CSAREREVYRSSYNEQFF
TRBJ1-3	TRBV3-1	CASRLGAGTIYF
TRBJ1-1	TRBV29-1	CSVGAGGDGTEAFF
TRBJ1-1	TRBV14	CASSSNWGTEAFF
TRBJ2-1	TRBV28	CASSLGLAGEPSYNEQFF
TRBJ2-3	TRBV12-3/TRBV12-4	CASSLASGGGTDTQYF
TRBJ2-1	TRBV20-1	CSRELVYNEQFF
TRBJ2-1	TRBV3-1	CASSHGRPNEQFF
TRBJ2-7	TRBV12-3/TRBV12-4	CASSATPIGEQYF
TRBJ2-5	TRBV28	CASSEGQREVGTQYF
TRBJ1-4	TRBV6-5	CASSYTRDREKLFF
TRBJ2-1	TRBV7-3	CASSLKAGPGEQFF
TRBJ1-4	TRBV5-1	CASSSGPQNEKLFF
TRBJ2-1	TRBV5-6	CASSLVSEQFF